This TCR beta chain was sequenced during a study of read filtering for tumor transcriptome and immune sequencing. Study-wide context: Patients were around 17 male and around 13 female, mean age around 66 years, range about 47 to 85. The study's findings and limits: Roughly four fifths of IR-seq clonotypes had one read, totaling about 4% of reads; RNA-seq: about 70% and 40%. IR-seq and RNA-seq agreed better without single-read clonotypes.

From germline, CDR1 is SGHRS and CDR2 YFSETQ. The length of the CDR3 is 16 residues. Trimming took 0 bases from V and 0 from J; bases not matched to a gene: 5. This library used roughly 400 ng RNA and molecular barcoded adaptors spanning alpha/delta and beta/gamma chains. In TCRdb, the reads were re-called with MiXCR into one record per CDR3 protein. This table holds about 54,000 distinct CDR3 sequences, roughly an eighth found once. This clonotype was seen many times. Its matching antigen is unknown. Specimen: a population of CD138-negative cells sorted from bone marrow. This TCR derives from a donor at least 40 years old with multiple myeloma. V and J are TRBV5-1 and TRBJ2-7, with 8 nucleotides matching TRBD1. This chain's CDR3 is CASSLVSGTGSYEQYF. DNA of the CDR3: TGCGCCAGCAGCTTGGTTTCCGGGACAGGCTCCTACGAGCAGTACTTC. The full variable domain, in which reference TRBV5-1 and TRBJ2-7 provide the parts outside the CDR3, is KAGVTQTPRYLIKTRGQQVTLSCSPISGHRSVSWYQQTPGQGLQFLFEYFSETQRNKGNFPGRFSGRQFSNSRSEMNVSTLELGDSALYLCASSLVSGTGSYEQYFGPGTRLTVT.